The rows below give T cell receptor beta chains drawn from one sample of a study of CD8 T cells in ankylosing spondylitis. TCRdb called the 5' RACE reads again in MiXCR, with one record for every CDR3 protein. The profile shows 200,000 to 250,000 distinct CDR3 sequences, about a quarter of them singletons. The sample consisted of blood, either unsorted or a sorted T cell fraction (not recorded which). The receptors were sampled from a male donor with ankylosing spondylitis or in good health (not recorded which). The CDR3 runs from the conserved cysteine through the conserved F or W. D genes are given only for firm matches. Clone size appears in some rows only: once, few, many, or a class for an expanded clone.

.	TRBV20-1	TRBJ2-5	few	CSARAGRQETQYF	TGCAGTGCTAGGGCAGGGCGCCAAGAGACCCAGTACTTC
TRBD2	TRBV20-1	TRBJ2-3	.	CSAWRTSGTTDTQYF	TGCAGTGCTTGGCGGACTAGCGGGACCACAGATACGCAGTATTTT
TRBD2	TRBV4-1	TRBJ2-4	many	CASSQVLAGLAKNIQYF	TGCGCCAGCAGCCAAGTACTAGCGGGTCTAGCCAAAAACATTCAGTACTTC
.	TRBV10-3	TRBJ1-1	many	CAIRELNTEAFF	TGTGCCATCAGGGAGCTGAACACTGAAGCTTTCTTT
.	TRBV15	TRBJ1-1	many	CATSRDSLPEAFF	TGTGCCACCAGCAGAGATTCCCTCCCTGAAGCTTTCTTT
.	TRBV29-1	TRBJ2-6	few	CSVEGRTDSGANVLTF	TGCAGCGTGGAGGGCAGGACCGACTCTGGGGCCAACGTCCTGACTTTC
.	TRBV9	TRBJ1-6	many	CASSVGQQKNSPLHF	TGTGCCAGCAGCGTAGGACAGCAGAAGAATTCACCCCTCCACTTT
TRBD2	TRBV20-1	TRBJ2-7	many	CSARLAGDPYEQYF	TGCAGTGCTAGACTAGCGGGAGATCCCTACGAGCAGTACTTC
.	TRBV12-3/TRBV12-4	TRBJ2-1	.	CASSPSVGEQFF	TGTGCCAGCAGCCCCTCGGTTGGGGAGCAGTTCTTC
TRBD2	TRBV4-2	TRBJ2-1	many	CASSQVSGTSGSSYNEQFF	TGTGCCAGCAGCCAAGTCTCCGGGACTAGCGGGAGCTCCTACAATGAGCAGTTCTTC
.	TRBV7-2	TRBJ1-1	many	CASSPWGEGEAFF	TGTGCCAGCAGCCCCTGGGGGGAGGGCGAAGCTTTCTTT
TRBD1	TRBV10-3	TRBJ2-1	.	CAISEWTGKEGEQFF	TGTGCCATCAGTGAGTGGACAGGCAAAGAGGGTGAGCAGTTCTTC
TRBD2	TRBV5-8	TRBJ2-1	.	CASSSGLSGGEQFF	TGTGCCAGCAGCTCGGGACTGTCCGGGGGGGAGCAGTTCTTC
.	TRBV11-2	TRBJ2-1	.	CASSERLHTRDPHEQFF	TGTGCCAGCAGCGAAAGATTACACACTCGGGACCCCCATGAGCAGTTCTTC
.	TRBV20-1	TRBJ2-7	.	CSASDRLGKASYEQYF	TGCAGTGCTAGCGATCGTCTAGGTAAGGCGTCGTACGAGCAGTACTTC
.	TRBV29-1	TRBJ1-1	many	CSVGGLPFF	TGCAGCGTTGGAGGACTGCCTTTCTTT
.	TRBV12-3/TRBV12-4	TRBJ2-2	many	CASSSRQGGTGELFF	TGTGCCAGCAGTTCCCGCCAGGGTGGCACCGGGGAGCTGTTTTTT
.	TRBV6-1	TRBJ2-3	many	CASREGFPTDTQYF	TGTGCCAGCAGGGAGGGATTTCCGACAGATACGCAGTATTTT
TRBD2	TRBV6-5	TRBJ2-1	.	CASSHGTSGTNEQFF	TGTGCCAGCAGTCACGGGACTAGTGGAACGAATGAGCAGTTCTTC
TRBD1	TRBV20-1	TRBJ1-6	few	CSASGTGQSSPLHF	TGCAGTGCTAGTGGGACAGGGCAGAGTTCACCCCTCCACTTT
.	TRBV7-9	TRBJ2-1	many	CASGLRGADEQFF	TGTGCCAGCGGTCTGAGGGGGGCCGATGAGCAGTTCTTC
TRBD1	TRBV6-1	TRBJ1-5	.	CASNQDRGGGNQPQHF	TGTGCCAGCAACCAGGACAGGGGAGGAGGCAATCAGCCCCAGCATTTT
TRBD2	TRBV20-1	TRBJ2-1	.	CSALTSGYYNEQFF	TGCAGTGCACTGACTAGCGGATACTACAATGAGCAGTTCTTC
TRBD1	TRBV20-1	TRBJ2-7	many	CSASWTGPYEQYF	TGCAGTGCTAGTTGGACAGGGCCCTACGAGCAGTACTTC
TRBD2	TRBV20-1	TRBJ2-3	.	CSARTSGSKDTQYF	TGCAGTGCTCGGACTAGCGGGAGTAAAGATACGCAGTATTTT
.	TRBV6-2/TRBV6-3	TRBJ1-4	many	CASSYSPVEATNEKLFF	TGTGCCAGCAGTTACTCGCCCGTCGAGGCAACTAATGAAAAACTGTTTTTT
TRBD2	TRBV7-3	TRBJ2-1	many	CASSLILAGANEQFF	TGTGCCAGCAGCTTAATCCTCGCGGGAGCTAATGAGCAGTTCTTC
.	TRBV7-9	TRBJ1-5	many	CASSLEQGGGNQPQHF	TGTGCCAGCAGCTTAGAACAGGGCGGGGGCAATCAGCCCCAGCATTTT
.	TRBV11-1	TRBJ2-7	few	CASSLFPDSYEQYF	TGTGCCAGCAGCTTATTTCCGGACTCCTACGAGCAGTACTTC
.	TRBV20-1	TRBJ1-4	few	CSATAGGANEKLFF	TGCAGTGCTACGGCGGGGGGAGCTAATGAAAAACTGTTTTTT
.	TRBV20-1	TRBJ2-1	once	CSARGLIGGNEQFF	TGCAGTGCTAGGGGGCTTATTGGCGGCAATGAGCAGTTCTTC
TRBD2	TRBV5-1	TRBJ2-1	.	CASSTSLAGVLNEQFF	TGCGCCAGCAGCACCTCACTAGCGGGAGTTCTCAATGAGCAGTTCTTC
TRBD1	TRBV27	TRBJ1-3	many	CASSQGGVGGNTIYF	TGTGCCAGCAGCCAAGGGGGCGTCGGTGGAAACACCATATATTTT
TRBD2	TRBV4-2	TRBJ2-3	many	CASSPSGRTTDTQYF	TGTGCCAGCAGTCCTAGCGGGAGGACGACAGATACGCAGTATTTT
TRBD2	TRBV20-1	TRBJ2-1	few	CSAMGLARDNEQFF	TGCAGTGCTATGGGACTAGCGAGAGACAATGAGCAGTTCTTC
.	TRBV20-1	TRBJ2-1	.	CSARDLRASGNEQFF	TGCAGTGCTAGAGATTTACGGGCTTCGGGCAATGAGCAGTTCTTC
.	TRBV5-1	TRBJ1-5	many	CASSFVQPQHF	TGCGCCAGCAGTTTTGTGCAGCCCCAGCATTTT
TRBD2	TRBV19	TRBJ2-1	few	CASSFQGVGAGGSYNEQFF	TGTGCCAGTAGCTTCCAGGGGGTTGGAGCGGGAGGGTCCTACAATGAGCAGTTCTTC
.	TRBV6-1	TRBJ2-1	few	CASSKSKSSYNEQFF	TGTGCCAGCAGCAAATCTAAGAGCTCCTACAATGAGCAGTTCTTC
.	TRBV29-1	TRBJ2-5	few	CSFHGAQETQYF	TGCAGCTTTCATGGTGCACAAGAGACCCAGTACTTC
TRBD1	TRBV24-1	TRBJ2-1	few	CATSEGQNYGNEQFF	TGTGCCACCAGTGAGGGACAGAATTATGGCAATGAGCAGTTCTTC
.	TRBV29-1	TRBJ2-3	many	CSVEGGVDTQYF	TGCAGCGTTGAAGGGGGCGTAGATACGCAGTATTTT
.	TRBV5-1	TRBJ2-1	many	CASSLGKYGGKGNNEQFF	TGCGCCAGCAGCTTGGGGAAGTACGGCGGGAAAGGAAACAATGAGCAGTTCTTC
.	TRBV5-5	TRBJ1-2	many	CASSLANHGYTF	TGTGCCAGCAGCTTGGCCAATCATGGCTACACCTTC
.	TRBV7-9	TRBJ2-3	once	CASSVSRDTTQYF	TGTGCCAGCAGCGTATCCCGAGACACCACGCAGTATTTT
TRBD2	TRBV20-1	TRBJ2-7	many	CSAGPTSGYEQYF	TGCAGTGCTGGTCCCACTAGCGGCTACGAGCAGTACTTC
.	TRBV29-1	TRBJ1-1	few	CSVELRALNTEAFF	TGCAGCGTTGAACTCCGGGCCCTGAACACTGAAGCTTTCTTT
.	TRBV7-2	TRBJ1-1	few	CASSPHGSKMNTEAFF	TGTGCCAGCAGCCCGCACGGTTCAAAGATGAACACTGAAGCTTTCTTT
TRBD1	TRBV5-5	TRBJ1-1	.	CASSLGDSLGNTEAFF	TGTGCCAGCAGCTTGGGGGACAGCCTCGGGAACACTGAAGCTTTCTTT
TRBD1	TRBV12-3/TRBV12-4	TRBJ1-4	many	CASSYRGQIGEKLFF	TGTGCCAGCAGTTACAGGGGGCAAATCGGTGAAAAACTGTTTTTT
TRBD2	TRBV11-1	TRBJ2-1	.	CASSPGASGMNEQFF	TGTGCCAGCAGCCCCGGTGCTAGCGGGATGAATGAGCAGTTCTTC
.	TRBV20-1	TRBJ1-5	.	CSASTGRGQPQHF	TGCAGTGCTAGTACAGGGAGAGGTCAGCCCCAGCATTTT
TRBD2	TRBV27	TRBJ2-1	few	CASSFVTSESNEQFF	TGTGCCAGCAGTTTTGTGACTAGCGAGTCGAATGAGCAGTTCTTC